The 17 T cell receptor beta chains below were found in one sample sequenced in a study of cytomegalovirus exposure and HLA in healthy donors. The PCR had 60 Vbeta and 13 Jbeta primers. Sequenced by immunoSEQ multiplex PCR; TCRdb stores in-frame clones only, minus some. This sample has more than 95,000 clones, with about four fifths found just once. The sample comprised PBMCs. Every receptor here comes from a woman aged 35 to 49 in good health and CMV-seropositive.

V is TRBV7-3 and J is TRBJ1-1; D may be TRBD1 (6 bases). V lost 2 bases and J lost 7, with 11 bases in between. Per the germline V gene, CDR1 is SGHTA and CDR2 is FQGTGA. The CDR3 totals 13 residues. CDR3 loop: CASSLVPQGEAFF. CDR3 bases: TGTGCCAGCAGCTTAGTCCCACAGGGTGAAGCTTTCTTT.

CDR3 in DNA: TGTGCCAGCAGTTACTCTCCTAGCGGGGCCACCTACGAGCAGTACTTC. As protein: CASSYSPSGATYEQYF. The genes are TRBV6-5 and TRBJ2-7; 9 nucleotides align to TRBD2. Unmatched junction bases numbered 5, after V lost 0 bases and J lost 2 bases. Germline CDR1 reads MNHEY; CDR2 reads SVGAGI. The CDR3 extends over 16 amino acids.

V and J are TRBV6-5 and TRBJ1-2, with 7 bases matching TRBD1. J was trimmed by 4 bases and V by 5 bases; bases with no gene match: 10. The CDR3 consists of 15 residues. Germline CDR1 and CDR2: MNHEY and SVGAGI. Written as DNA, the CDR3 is TGTGCCAGCAGTGCTGAAGGGGGCGGTGTCTATGGCTACACCTTC. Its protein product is CASSAEGGGVYGYTF.

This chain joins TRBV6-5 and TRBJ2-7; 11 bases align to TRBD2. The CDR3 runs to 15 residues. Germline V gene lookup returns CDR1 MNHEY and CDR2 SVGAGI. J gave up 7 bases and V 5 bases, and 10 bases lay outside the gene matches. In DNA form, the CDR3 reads TGTGCCAGCAGTGGTGGGACTAGCGGCACGGAGGAGCAGTACTTC. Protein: CASSGGTSGTEEQYF.

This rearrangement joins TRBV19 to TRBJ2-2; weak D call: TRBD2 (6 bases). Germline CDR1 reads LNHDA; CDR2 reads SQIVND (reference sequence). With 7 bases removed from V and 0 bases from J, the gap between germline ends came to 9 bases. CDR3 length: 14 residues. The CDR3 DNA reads TGTGCCAGTAAGGACTACGCGAACACCGGGGAGCTGTTTTTT. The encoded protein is CASKDYANTGELFF.

CDR3 residues: CASSGTGTVHEKLFF. The CDR3 nucleotides read TGTGCCAGCAGTGGGACCGGGACAGTACATGAAAAACTGTTTTTT. The rearrangement links TRBV6-5 to TRBJ1-4, with 7 nucleotides matching TRBD1. The CDR3 runs to 15 residues. Per the germline V gene, CDR1 is MNHEY and CDR2 is SVGAGI. The junction had 9 bases not matched to a gene; V was cut back by 5 bases and J by 6 bases.

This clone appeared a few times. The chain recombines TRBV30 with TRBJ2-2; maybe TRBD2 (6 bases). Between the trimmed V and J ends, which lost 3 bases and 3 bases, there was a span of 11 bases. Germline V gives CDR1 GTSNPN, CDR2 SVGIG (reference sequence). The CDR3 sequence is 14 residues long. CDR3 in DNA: TGTGCCTGGAGGGGGGGAGGAGACACCGGGGAGCTGTTTTTT. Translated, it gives CAWRGGGDTGELFF.

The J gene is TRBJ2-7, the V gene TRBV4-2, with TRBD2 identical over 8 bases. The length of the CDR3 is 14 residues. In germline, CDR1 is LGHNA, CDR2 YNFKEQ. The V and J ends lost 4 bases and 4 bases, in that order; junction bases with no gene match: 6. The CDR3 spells CASSLEAGEYEQYF. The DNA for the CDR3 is TGTGCCAGCAGCCTAGAAGCGGGAGAGTACGAGCAGTACTTC.

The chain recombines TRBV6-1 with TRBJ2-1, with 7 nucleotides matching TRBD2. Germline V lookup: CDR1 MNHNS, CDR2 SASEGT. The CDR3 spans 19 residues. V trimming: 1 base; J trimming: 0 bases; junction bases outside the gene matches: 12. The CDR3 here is CASSEVLGSSGASYNEQFF. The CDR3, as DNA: TGTGCCAGCAGTGAAGTGTTGGGGTCTAGCGGCGCCTCCTACAATGAGCAGTTCTTC.

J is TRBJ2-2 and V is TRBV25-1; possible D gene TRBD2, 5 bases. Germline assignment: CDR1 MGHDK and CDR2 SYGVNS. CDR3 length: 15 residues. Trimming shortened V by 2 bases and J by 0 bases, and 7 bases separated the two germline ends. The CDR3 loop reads CASSETGTNTGELFF. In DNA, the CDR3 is TGTGCCAGCAGTGAAACCGGGACGAACACCGGGGAGCTGTTTTTT. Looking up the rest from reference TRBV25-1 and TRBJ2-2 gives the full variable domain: EADIYQTPRYLVIGTGKKITLECSQTMGHDKMYWYQQDPGMELHLIHYSYGVNSTEKGDLSSESTVSRIRTEHFPLTLESARPSHTSQYLCASSETGTNTGELFFGEGSRLTVL.

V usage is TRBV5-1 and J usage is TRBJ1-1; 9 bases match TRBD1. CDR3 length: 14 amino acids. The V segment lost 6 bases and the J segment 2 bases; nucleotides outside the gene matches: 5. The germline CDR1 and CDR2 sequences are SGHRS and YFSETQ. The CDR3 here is CASIPGQGNTEAFF. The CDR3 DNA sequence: TGCGCCAGCATCCCGGGACAGGGAAACACTGAAGCTTTCTTT.

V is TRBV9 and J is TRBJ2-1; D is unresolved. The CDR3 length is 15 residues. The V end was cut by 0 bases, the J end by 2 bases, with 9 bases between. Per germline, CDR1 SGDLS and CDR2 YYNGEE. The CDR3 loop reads CASSVGVATYNEQFF. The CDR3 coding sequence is TGTGCCAGCAGCGTAGGTGTGGCAACCTACAATGAGCAGTTCTTC.

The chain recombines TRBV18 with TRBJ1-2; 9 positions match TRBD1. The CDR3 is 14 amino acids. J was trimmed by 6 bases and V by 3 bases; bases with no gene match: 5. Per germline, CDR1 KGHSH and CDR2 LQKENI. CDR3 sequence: CASSPGGQGNGYTF. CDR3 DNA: TGTGCCAGCTCACCGGGCGGACAGGGGAATGGCTACACCTTC.

The CDR3 loop reads CASSEIDSYSNQPQHF. CDR3 nucleotide sequence: TGTGCCAGCAGTGAGATTGACAGTTATAGCAATCAGCCCCAGCATTTT. The chain is built from TRBV2 and TRBJ1-5; maybe TRBD1 (5 bases). Germline V CDR1 and CDR2: SNHLY, FYNNEI. The CDR3 has 16 residues. V lost 3 bases to trimming and J lost 0 bases, with 12 bases between them.

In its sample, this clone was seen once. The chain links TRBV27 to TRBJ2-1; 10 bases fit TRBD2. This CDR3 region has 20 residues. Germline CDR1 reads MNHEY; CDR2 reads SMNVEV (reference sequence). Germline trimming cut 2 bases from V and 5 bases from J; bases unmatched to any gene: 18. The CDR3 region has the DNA TGTGCCAGCAGTTTACGGTTGTTTTTTCCGGCTAGCGGGAGAAACAATGAGCAGTTCTTC. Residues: CASSLRLFFPASGRNNEQFF.

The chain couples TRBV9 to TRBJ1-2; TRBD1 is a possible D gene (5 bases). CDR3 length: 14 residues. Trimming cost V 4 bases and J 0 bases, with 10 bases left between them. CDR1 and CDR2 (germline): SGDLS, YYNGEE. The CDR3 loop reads CASSPAGANYGYTF. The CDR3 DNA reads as TGTGCCAGCAGCCCAGCGGGGGCTAACTATGGCTACACCTTC.

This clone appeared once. CDR3 residues: CSVGLTNTEAFF. The CDR3 DNA reads TGCAGCGTCGGACTTACGAACACTGAAGCTTTCTTT. The chain uses TRBV29-1 and TRBJ1-1; D ambiguous. In germline, CDR1 is SQVTM, CDR2 ANQGSEA. The CDR3 runs to 12 residues. V gave up 6 bases and J gave up 1 base, with 9 bases separating them.